The next 28 T cell receptor beta chains were all read from a single sample in a study of blood T cell repertoires in COVID-19. Here immunoSEQ multiplex PCR was the method, and the copy in TCRdb shows in-frame clones only, minus some. Of 200,000 to 250,000 clones in the sample, 82% are singletons; the top ten hold 3% to 4.5%. Sequencing used peripheral blood. These receptors were taken from a woman at least 80 years old with acute or convalescent COVID-19.

The chain joins TRBV11-3 to TRBJ1-1; D gene unclear. The germline V gene has CDR1 SGHNT and CDR2 YENEEA. V lost 1 base to trimming and J lost 6 bases, with 9 bases between them. This CDR3 spans 13 amino acids. CDR3 sequence: CASSLAVDSEAFF. CDR3 nucleotide sequence: TGTGCCAGCAGCTTAGCGGTGGACTCTGAAGCTTTCTTT.

The gene calls are TRBV19 and TRBJ1-4, with 7 bases fitting TRBD1. J lost 7 bases, V lost 5 bases, and 4 bases had no gene match. Germline values: CDR1 LNHDA, CDR2 SQIVND (reference sequence). This CDR3 contains 13 residues. The CDR3 here is CASSDREGEKLFF. DNA of the CDR3: TGTGCCAGTAGTGACAGGGAAGGTGAAAAACTGTTTTTT.

This clone has only one observation. This rearrangement joins TRBV6-6 to TRBJ1-1; D is unclear. The CDR3 loop spans 12 amino acids. The ends were cut back, 4 bases at V and 1 base at J, with 4 bases in the middle. Germline CDR1 is MNHNY and CDR2 is SVGAGI (reference sequence). The CDR3 DNA reads TGTGCCAGCAGTTCACAGAACACTGAAGCTTTCTTT. Translation: CASSSQNTEAFF.

V gene TRBV27 combines with J gene TRBJ1-1; D might be TRBD1 (6 bases). This CDR3 contains 15 residues. Trimming removed 4 bases from V and 7 bases from J, with 19 bases in between. Germline V gene data show CDR1 as MNHEY and CDR2 as SMNVEV (reference sequence). CDR3 bases: TGTGCCAGCAGTTCACTCAGGGGTTCGGGTAATGAAGCTTTCTTT. It specifies CASSSLRGSGNEAFF.

The table lists this clone with a count of one. V is TRBV28 and J is TRBJ1-4, with TRBD1 matching 8 bases. The V and J ends lost 5 bases and 8 bases, in that order; junction bases with no gene match: 13. This CDR3 has 16 residues. Per the germline V gene, CDR1 is MDHEN and CDR2 is SYDVKM. The chain's CDR3 is CASSPPEQGGREKLFF. DNA for the CDR3: TGTGCCAGCAGTCCACCGGAACAGGGGGGACGAGAAAAACTGTTTTTT.

The chain is built from TRBV27 and TRBJ2-1; unclear D gene. Per the germline V gene, CDR1 is MNHEY and CDR2 is SMNVEV (reference sequence). V lost 1 base and J lost 8, with 12 bases in between. CDR3 size: 14 residues. For the CDR3, the DNA is TGTGCCAGCAGTTTATTCAGACTGAACTATGAGCAGTTCTTC. This codes for CASSLFRLNYEQFF.

The V call is TRBV25-1, the J call TRBJ2-2; D may be TRBD1 (6 bases). The CDR3 totals 14 residues. The germline V and J ends were trimmed by 6 bases and 1 base, with 9 bases remaining between them. Germline lookup yields CDR1 MGHDK and CDR2 SYGVNS. CDR3 sequence reads: CASRGRGNTGELFF. As DNA, the CDR3 is TGTGCCAGCAGGGGCAGGGGGAACACCGGGGAGCTGTTTTTT. Drawing the rest from reference TRBV25-1 and TRBJ2-2, the complete variable domain is EADIYQTPRYLVIGTGKKITLECSQTMGHDKMYWYQQDPGMELHLIHYSYGVNSTEKGDLSSESTVSRIRTEHFPLTLESARPSHTSQYLCASRGRGNTGELFFGEGSRLTVL.

This clone was counted between two and nine times. The chain links TRBV7-9 to TRBJ1-1; a weak D match, TRBD1 (6 bases). CDR1 SEHNR and CDR2 FQNEAQ come from the germline V gene (reference sequence). Trimming cost V 6 bases and J 3 bases, with 17 bases left between them. There are 15 residues in the CDR3. CDR3 region: CASREHRDGDTEAFF. CDR3 DNA sequence: TGTGCCAGCAGGGAGCACAGGGATGGCGACACTGAAGCTTTCTTT.

The chain employs TRBV6-4 and TRBJ2-2, with 8 positions matching TRBD2. J lost 3 bases, V lost 8 bases, and 8 bases had no gene match. The CDR3 is 15 residues long. Germline CDR1 MRHNA, CDR2 SNTAGT. CDR3 amino acids: CASRTGGSDTGELFF. The CDR3 DNA sequence: TGTGCCAGCCGGACGGGGGGGTCGGACACCGGGGAGCTGTTTTTT.

The chain uses TRBV9 and TRBJ1-1; no definite D call. V shed 4 bases and J shed 1 base, with 23 bases lying between them. CDR3 length equals 18 residues. The germline V gene has CDR1 SGDLS and CDR2 YYNGEE. In nucleotides, the CDR3 is TGTGCCAGCAGCTCAGAGGGCTGGGTAATAGGGTCGAACACTGAAGCTTTCTTT. It codes for CASSSEGWVIGSNTEAFF.

DNA for the CDR3: TGTGCCAGCAGCGGCCCGTCAGGGGCCCCTTCTAACTATGGCTACACCTTC. Its protein is CASSGPSGAPSNYGYTF. The chain is built from TRBV9 and TRBJ1-2; a possible D gene is TRBD1 (6 bases). The V gene lost 3 bases and the J gene lost 0 bases, with 18 bases spanning the gap. CDR3 length: 17 residues. Germline loops: CDR1 SGDLS, CDR2 YYNGEE.

This chain uses TRBV5-4 with TRBJ2-5; TRBD2 is a possible D gene (6 bases). V lost 2 bases and J lost 1, with 12 bases in between. The CDR3 has 15 amino acids. Per germline, CDR1 SGHNT and CDR2 YYREEE (reference sequence). CDR3 residues: CASSLSGGLQETQYF. The DNA for the CDR3 is TGTGCCAGCAGCTTAAGCGGAGGGCTCCAAGAGACCCAGTACTTC. The variable domain in full, with the rest retrieved from reference TRBV5-4 and TRBJ2-5, is ETGVTQSPTHLIKTRGQQVTLRCSSQSGHNTVSWYQQALGQGPQFIFQYYREEENGRGNFPPRFSGLQFPNYSSELNVNALELDDSALYLCASSLSGGLQETQYFGPGTRLLVL.

The chain recombines TRBV19 with TRBJ2-7; possible D gene TRBD2, 7 bases. Trimming took 7 bases from V and 2 from J, leaving 12 bases between them. Germline assignment: CDR1 LNHDA and CDR2 SQIVND (reference sequence). This CDR3 spans 13 amino acids. The CDR3 DNA reads as TGTGCCAGTAACGCGGGGGCAGCCTACGAGCAGTACTTC. Its protein product is CASNAGAAYEQYF.

DNA of the CDR3: TGTGCCAGCAGTCGACAGGGCGGCGGGGAGCTGTTTTTT. This codes for CASSRQGGGELFF. The rearrangement links TRBV12-3 or TRBV12-4 to TRBJ2-2; the match to TRBD1 covers 7 bases. Germline trimming cut 5 bases from V and 7 bases from J; bases unmatched to any gene: 4. The CDR3 is 13 amino acids.

The sample holds one count of this clone. This rearrangement joins TRBV2 to TRBJ2-1, with 8 bases aligning to TRBD2. Germline lookup yields CDR1 SNHLY and CDR2 FYNNEI. There are 13 residues in the CDR3. V was pared by 6 bases and J by 9 bases, with 7 bases of the junction left unmatched. The CDR3 spells CASRLGGEGEQFF. The CDR3 DNA follows: TGTGCCAGCAGGCTCGGGGGGGAGGGTGAGCAGTTCTTC.

The gene calls are TRBV4-2 and TRBJ1-6; 11 positions match TRBD1. J gave up 6 bases and V 0 bases, and 1 base lay outside the gene matches. The CDR3 is made up of 16 amino acids. Germline CDR1 LGHNA, CDR2 YNFKEQ. The CDR3 sequence: CASSQEGQGVNSPLHF. CDR3 nucleotides: TGTGCCAGCAGCCAAGAGGGACAGGGGGTTAATTCACCCCTCCACTTT.

V gene TRBV5-4 combines with J gene TRBJ2-6; 12 bases are a match to TRBD1. Per germline, CDR1 SGHNT and CDR2 YYREEE (reference sequence). V was pared by 3 bases and J by 4 bases, with 5 bases of the junction left unmatched. The CDR3 runs 17 residues. CDR3 region: CASSSGQGAGGANVLTF. The CDR3 DNA reads TGTGCCAGCAGCTCGGGACAGGGGGCAGGCGGGGCCAACGTCCTGACTTTC.

This sequence joins TRBV5-1 and TRBJ1-4, with TRBD1 as a possible D gene (6 bases). Germline assignment: CDR1 SGHRS and CDR2 YFSETQ. V lost 4 bases and J 6 bases, leaving 16 bases between the germline ends. The CDR3 extends over 15 amino acids. The CDR3 DNA reads as TGCGCCAGCAGCCCCTGGGGGGGCTCGTATGAAAAACTGTTTTTT. It is translated as CASSPWGGSYEKLFF.

As for this clone: Other DNA sequences in this specimen translate into the identical CDR3. J is TRBJ1-4 and V is TRBV20-1, with D tentatively TRBD1 (5 bases). This CDR3 is 14 amino acids long. CDR1 and CDR2 (germline): DFQATT, SNEGSKA (reference sequence). Trimming left V 3 bases short and J 0 bases short, with 8 bases between. CDR3 bases: TGCAGTGCTAGTGGGGCAGCAACTAATGAAAAACTGTTTTTT. Its translation is CSASGAATNEKLFF.

The V gene is TRBV7-2, the J gene TRBJ1-4; 7 bases agree with TRBD1. The trim removed 1 base at V and 7 bases at J, leaving 6 bases unmatched. Germline CDR1 reads SGHTA; CDR2 reads FQGNSA. CDR3 length: 15 amino acids. CDR3: CASSLGGTAFEKLFF. The CDR3 region has the DNA TGTGCCAGCAGCTTAGGAGGGACAGCCTTTGAAAAACTGTTTTTT.

The genes are TRBV18 and TRBJ1-5, with TRBD1 matching over 8 bases. V lost 6 bases to trimming and J lost 5 bases; unmatched junction nucleotides: 12. Germline V lookup: CDR1 KGHSH, CDR2 LQKENI. CDR3 size: 16 residues. The CDR3 DNA is TGTGCCAGCTCCGACCTCGGCTTCAGGGGGCATCAGCCCCAGCATTTT. Protein: CASSDLGFRGHQPQHF.

V is TRBV5-5 and J is TRBJ1-1; weak D call: TRBD1 (6 bases). The CDR3 spans 14 residues. V lost 1 base and J lost 6, with 13 bases in between. From germline, CDR1 is SGHKS and CDR2 YYEKEE (reference sequence). The CDR3 region has the DNA TGTGCCAGCAGCTTGAGGGAGGGGGGCGCTGAAGCTTTCTTT. Protein sequence: CASSLREGGAEAFF. The variable domain in full, completed from reference TRBV5-5 and TRBJ1-1, reads DAGVTQSPTHLIKTRGQQVTLRCSPISGHKSVSWYQQVLGQGPQFIFQYYEKEERGRGNFPDRFSARQFPNYSSELNVNALLLGDSALYLCASSLREGGAEAFFGQGTRLTVV.

The rearrangement links TRBV5-1 to TRBJ1-6; TRBD1 might be the D (5 bases). V lost 0 bases and J 7 bases, leaving 11 bases between the germline ends. Germline V gene data show CDR1 as SGHRS and CDR2 as YFSETQ. The CDR3 spans 15 residues. As DNA, the CDR3 is TGCGCCAGCAGCTTGGCCGCAGGGTCGAATTCACCCCTCCACTTT. It specifies CASSLAAGSNSPLHF.

J is TRBJ2-2 and V is TRBV24-1, with D possibly being TRBD2 (6 bases). The V gene lost 5 bases and the J gene lost 5 bases, with 14 bases spanning the gap. The CDR3 spans 15 residues. The germline V gene encodes CDR1 KGHDR and CDR2 SFDVKD. The CDR3 nucleotides are TGTGCCACCAGTGCTCCCGGTGGGGGGACCGGGGAGCTGTTTTTT. Protein: CATSAPGGGTGELFF.

The genes are TRBV7-8 and TRBJ1-1; 8 bases are shared with TRBD1. This CDR3 contains 15 residues. From germline, CDR1 is SGHVS and CDR2 FQNEAQ. Trimming cost V 5 bases and J 4 bases; bases outside gene matches: 9. As DNA, the CDR3 is TGTGCCAGCAGCCCTGACAGGGGCTTGGTCACTGAAGCTTTCTTT. This encodes CASSPDRGLVTEAFF. The variable domain in full, completed from reference TRBV7-8 and TRBJ1-1, reads GAGVSQSPRYKVAKRGQDVALRCDPISGHVSLFWYQQALGQGPEFLTYFQNEAQLDKSGLPSDRFFAERPEGSVSTLKIQRTQQEDSAVYLCASSPDRGLVTEAFFGQGTRLTVV.

The chain couples TRBV6-1 to TRBJ2-6, with 11 bases fitting TRBD1. The length of the CDR3 is 18 residues. Trimming at V came to 4 bases and at J to 3 bases, leaving 8 bases not matched to a gene. The V gene's germline CDR1 is MNHNS and CDR2 SASEGT. The CDR3 is CASSGTGTGGFGANVLTF. CDR3 bases: TGTGCCAGCAGTGGAACCGGGACAGGGGGTTTTGGGGCCAACGTCCTGACTTTC.

The chain carries TRBV27 and TRBJ1-1, with 8 bases aligning to TRBD1. The CDR3 contains 11 residues. Trimming took 4 bases from V and 10 from J; bases not matched to a gene: 2. CDR1 is MNHEY and CDR2 is SMNVEV in the germline V gene (reference sequence). The DNA of the CDR3 is TGTGCCAGCAGTTGGCAGGGGGCAGCTTTCTTT. Translating gives CASSWQGAAFF.

The CDR3 DNA is TGCGCCAGCAGTCAAGAGGAACCACACTATGGCTACACCTTC. It specifies CASSQEEPHYGYTF. J is TRBJ1-2 and V is TRBV23-1; D remains ambiguous. TRBV23-1 is assigned to the ORF class and has an uncertain function. There are 14 residues in the CDR3. V was clipped by 2 bases and J by 3 bases, with 10 bases between them.